This T cell receptor beta chain was found in a study of response to subunit inactivated influenza vaccine. TCRdb passed the RT-PCR reads through MiXCR, listing each CDR3 protein once. The table includes about 570,000 distinct CDR3 sequences, about 11% detected once. This clonotype was counted only a few times. Germline CDR1 MNHEY, CDR2 SMNVEV (reference sequence). J gave up 6 bases and V 7 bases, and 6 bases lay outside the gene matches. CDR3 length: 14 amino acids. This sample also appeared in a second study, on T cells expressing NK-cell markers. This second study notes: Template switching by 5'RACE with UMIs generated the TCR beta cDNA.

The chain has TRBV27 and TRBJ1-1, with 12 bases identical to TRBD1. The clonotype originates from a man aged 50 to 59 who received an inactivated influenza vaccine. Source: PBMCs from blood, taken on the day of vaccination. The CDR3 DNA reads TGTGCCAGCAACCGGGACAGGGGGCTTTCTGAAGCTTTCTTT. It is translated as CASNRDRGLSEAFF.